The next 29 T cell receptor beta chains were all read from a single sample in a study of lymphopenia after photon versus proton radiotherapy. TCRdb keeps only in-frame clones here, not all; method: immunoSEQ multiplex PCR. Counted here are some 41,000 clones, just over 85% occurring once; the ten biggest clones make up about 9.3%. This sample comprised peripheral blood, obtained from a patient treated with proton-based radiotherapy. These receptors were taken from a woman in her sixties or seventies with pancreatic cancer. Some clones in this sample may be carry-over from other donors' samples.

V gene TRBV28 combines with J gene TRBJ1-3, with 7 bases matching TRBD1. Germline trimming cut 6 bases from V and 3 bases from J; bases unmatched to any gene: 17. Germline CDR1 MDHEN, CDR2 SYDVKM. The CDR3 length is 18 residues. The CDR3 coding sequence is TGTGCCAGCAGCTTCGGGATCTGGGGGACAGTGGGTGGAAACACCATATATTTT. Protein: CASSFGIWGTVGGNTIYF. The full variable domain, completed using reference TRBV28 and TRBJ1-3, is DVKVTQSSRYLVKRTGEKVFLECVQDMDHENMFWYRQDPGLGLRLIYFSYDVKMKEKGDIPEGYSVSREKKERFSLILESASTNQTSMYLCASSFGIWGTVGGNTIYFGEGSWLTVV.

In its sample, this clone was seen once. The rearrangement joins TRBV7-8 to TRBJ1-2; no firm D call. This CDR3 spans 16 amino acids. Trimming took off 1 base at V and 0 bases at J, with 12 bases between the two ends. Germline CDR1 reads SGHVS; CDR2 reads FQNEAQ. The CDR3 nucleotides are TGTGCCAGCAGCTTAGAGACAACAAAAGCTAACTATGGCTACACCTTC. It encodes CASSLETTKANYGYTF.

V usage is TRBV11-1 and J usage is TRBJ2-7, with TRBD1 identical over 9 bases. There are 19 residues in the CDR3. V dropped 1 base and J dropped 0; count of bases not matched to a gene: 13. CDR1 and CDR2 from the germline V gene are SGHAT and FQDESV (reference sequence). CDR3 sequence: CASSLGLGQGSTYSYEQYF. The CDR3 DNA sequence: TGTGCCAGCAGCTTAGGTCTGGGACAGGGCTCCACTTACTCCTACGAGCAGTACTTC.

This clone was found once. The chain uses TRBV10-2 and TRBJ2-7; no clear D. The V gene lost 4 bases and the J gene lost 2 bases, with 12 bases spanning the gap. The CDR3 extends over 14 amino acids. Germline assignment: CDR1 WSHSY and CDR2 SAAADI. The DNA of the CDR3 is TGCGCCAGCAGTGTTAGAACACCCCCCTACGAGCAGTACTTC. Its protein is CASSVRTPPYEQYF.

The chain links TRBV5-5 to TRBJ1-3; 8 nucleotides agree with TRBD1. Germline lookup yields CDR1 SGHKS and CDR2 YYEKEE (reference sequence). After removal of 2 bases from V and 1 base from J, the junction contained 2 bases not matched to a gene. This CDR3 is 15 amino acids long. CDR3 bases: TGTGCCAGCAGCTTAACAGGGGGTTCTGGAAACACCATATATTTT. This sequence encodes CASSLTGGSGNTIYF.

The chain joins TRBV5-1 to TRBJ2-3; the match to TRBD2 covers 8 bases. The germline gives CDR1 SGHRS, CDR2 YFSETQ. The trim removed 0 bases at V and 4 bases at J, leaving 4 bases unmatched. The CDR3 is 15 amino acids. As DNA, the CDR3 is TGCGCCAGCAGCTTGGACGGGAGGGCCCCAGATACGCAGTATTTT. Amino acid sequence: CASSLDGRAPDTQYF.

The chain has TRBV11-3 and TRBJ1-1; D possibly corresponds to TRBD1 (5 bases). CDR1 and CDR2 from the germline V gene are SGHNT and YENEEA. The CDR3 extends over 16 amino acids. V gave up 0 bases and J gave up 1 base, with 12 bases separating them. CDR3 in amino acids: CASSLEAGGPNTEAFF. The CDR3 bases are TGTGCCAGCAGCTTAGAGGCCGGGGGTCCGAACACTGAAGCTTTCTTT.

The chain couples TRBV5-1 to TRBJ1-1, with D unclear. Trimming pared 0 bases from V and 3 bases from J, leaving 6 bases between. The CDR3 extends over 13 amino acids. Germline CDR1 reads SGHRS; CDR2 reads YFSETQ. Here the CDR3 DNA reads TGCGCCAGCAGCTTGGAGGTCTACACTGAAGCTTTCTTT. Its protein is CASSLEVYTEAFF.

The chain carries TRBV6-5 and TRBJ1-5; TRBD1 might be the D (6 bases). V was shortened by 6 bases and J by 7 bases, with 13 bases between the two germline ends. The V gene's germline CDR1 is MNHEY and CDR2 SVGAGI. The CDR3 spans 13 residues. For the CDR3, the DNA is TGTGCCAGCAGCTCAGGGGTCGAGCAGCCCCAGCATTTT. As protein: CASSSGVEQPQHF.

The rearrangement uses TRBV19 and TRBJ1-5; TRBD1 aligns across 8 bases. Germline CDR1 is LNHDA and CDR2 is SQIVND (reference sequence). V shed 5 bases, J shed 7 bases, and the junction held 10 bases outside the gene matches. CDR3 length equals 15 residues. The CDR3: CASSPLDRVVQPQHF. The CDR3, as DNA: TGTGCCAGTAGTCCATTGGACAGGGTGGTGCAGCCCCAGCATTTT.

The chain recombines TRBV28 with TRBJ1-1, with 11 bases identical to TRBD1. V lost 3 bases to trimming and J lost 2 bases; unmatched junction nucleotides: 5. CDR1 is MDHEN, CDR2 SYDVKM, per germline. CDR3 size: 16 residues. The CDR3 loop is CASSFGTGGVNTEAFF. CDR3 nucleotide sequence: TGTGCCAGCAGTTTTGGGACAGGGGGAGTCAACACTGAAGCTTTCTTT.

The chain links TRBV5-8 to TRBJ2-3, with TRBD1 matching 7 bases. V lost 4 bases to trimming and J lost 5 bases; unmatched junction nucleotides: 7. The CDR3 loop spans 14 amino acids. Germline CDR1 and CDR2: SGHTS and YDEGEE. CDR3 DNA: TGTGCCAGCAGCCAGGGACAGATTCGAGATACGCAGTATTTT. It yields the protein CASSQGQIRDTQYF.

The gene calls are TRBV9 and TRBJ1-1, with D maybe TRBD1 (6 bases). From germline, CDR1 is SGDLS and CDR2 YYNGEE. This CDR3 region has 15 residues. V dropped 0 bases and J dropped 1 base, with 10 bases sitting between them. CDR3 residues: CASSVEGRGNTEAFF. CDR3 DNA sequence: TGTGCCAGCAGCGTAGAGGGCAGGGGGAACACTGAAGCTTTCTTT. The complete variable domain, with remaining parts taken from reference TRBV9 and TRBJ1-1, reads DSGVTQTPKHLITATGQRVTLRCSPRSGDLSVYWYQQSLDQGLQFLIQYYNGEERAKGNILERFSAQQFPDLHSELNLSSLELGDSALYFCASSVEGRGNTEAFFGQGTRLTVV.

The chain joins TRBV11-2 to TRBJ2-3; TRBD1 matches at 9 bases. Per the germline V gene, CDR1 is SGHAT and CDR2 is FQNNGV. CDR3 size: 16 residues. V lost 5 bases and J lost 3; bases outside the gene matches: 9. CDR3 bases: TGTGCCAGCAGCAAGCCGGGACAGGGATGGACAGATACGCAGTATTTT. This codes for CASSKPGQGWTDTQYF.

CDR3 in DNA: TGTGCCAGCAGCTCGGGCCGGACAGGGCTCACCTTATGCTACGAGCAGTACTTC. The encoded protein is CASSSGRTGLTLCYEQYF. The rearrangement uses TRBV7-2 and TRBJ2-7, with 8 bases identical to TRBD1. J was trimmed by 3 bases and V by 4 bases; bases with no gene match: 17. Germline loops: CDR1 SGHTA, CDR2 FQGNSA. CDR3 length: 18 residues.

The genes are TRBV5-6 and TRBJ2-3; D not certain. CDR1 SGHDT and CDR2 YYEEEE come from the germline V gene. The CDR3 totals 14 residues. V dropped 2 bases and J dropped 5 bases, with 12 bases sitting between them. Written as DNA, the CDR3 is TGTGCCAGCAGCTTCCCAGAAGTTGGAGATACGCAGTATTTT. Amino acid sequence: CASSFPEVGDTQYF.

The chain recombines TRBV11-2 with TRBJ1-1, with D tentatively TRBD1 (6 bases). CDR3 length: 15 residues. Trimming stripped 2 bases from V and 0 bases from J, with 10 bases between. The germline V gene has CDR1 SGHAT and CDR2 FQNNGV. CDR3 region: CASSLPGQLNTEAFF. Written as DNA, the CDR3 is TGTGCCAGCAGCTTACCTGGACAGTTGAACACTGAAGCTTTCTTT.

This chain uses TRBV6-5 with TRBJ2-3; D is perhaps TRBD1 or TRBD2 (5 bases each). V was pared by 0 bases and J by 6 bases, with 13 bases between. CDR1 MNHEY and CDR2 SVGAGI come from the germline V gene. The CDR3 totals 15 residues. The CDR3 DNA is TGTGCCAGCAGTTACTCGACTTCCGGGGCGGATACGCAGTATTTT. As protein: CASSYSTSGADTQYF.

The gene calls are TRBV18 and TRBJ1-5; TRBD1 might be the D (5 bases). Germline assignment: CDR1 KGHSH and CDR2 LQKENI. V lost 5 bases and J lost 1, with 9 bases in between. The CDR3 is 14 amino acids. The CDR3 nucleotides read TGTGCCAGCTCAGGGGCGGAGAGCAATCAGCCCCAGCATTTT. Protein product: CASSGAESNQPQHF.

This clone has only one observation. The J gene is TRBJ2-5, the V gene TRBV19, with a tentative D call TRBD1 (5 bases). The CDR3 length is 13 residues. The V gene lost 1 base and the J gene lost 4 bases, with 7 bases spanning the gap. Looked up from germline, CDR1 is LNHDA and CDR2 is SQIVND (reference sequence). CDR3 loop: CASSIGQGETQYF. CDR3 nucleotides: TGTGCCAGTAGTATAGGTCAGGGAGAGACCCAGTACTTC.

The CDR3 here is CASSLASGNIQYF. CDR3 bases: TGTGCCAGCAGCTTAGCTTCCGGGAACATTCAGTACTTC. The chain recombines TRBV11-3 with TRBJ2-4; no definite D call. The CDR3 loop spans 13 amino acids. Germline loops: CDR1 SGHNT, CDR2 YENEEA. Trimming stripped 1 base from V and 7 bases from J, with 8 bases between.

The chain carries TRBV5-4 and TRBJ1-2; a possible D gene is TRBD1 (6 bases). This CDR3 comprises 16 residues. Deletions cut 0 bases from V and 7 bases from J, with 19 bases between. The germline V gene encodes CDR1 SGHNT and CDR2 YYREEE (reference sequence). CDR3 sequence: CASSLDPSAGARGYTF. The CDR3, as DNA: TGTGCCAGCAGCTTGGACCCCTCGGCGGGGGCGCGTGGCTACACCTTC.

CDR3 amino acids: CASRDSFSYEQYF. The CDR3 DNA reads TGTGCCAGCAGGGACAGCTTCTCCTACGAGCAGTACTTC. The chain combines TRBV28 with TRBJ2-7; a possible D gene is TRBD1 (6 bases). Trimming took 6 bases from V and 0 from J, leaving 9 bases between them. Germline V gives CDR1 MDHEN, CDR2 SYDVKM. This CDR3 region has 13 residues. The complete variable domain, with remaining parts taken from reference TRBV28 and TRBJ2-7, reads DVKVTQSSRYLVKRTGEKVFLECVQDMDHENMFWYRQDPGLGLRLIYFSYDVKMKEKGDIPEGYSVSREKKERFSLILESASTNQTSMYLCASRDSFSYEQYFGPGTRLTVT.

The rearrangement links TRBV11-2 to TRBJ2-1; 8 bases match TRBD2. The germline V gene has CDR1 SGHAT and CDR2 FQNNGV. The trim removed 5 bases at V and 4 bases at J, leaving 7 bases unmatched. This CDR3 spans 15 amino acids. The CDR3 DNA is TGTGCCAGCAGCGTTACTAGCGGATCTTACAATGAGCAGTTCTTC. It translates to CASSVTSGSYNEQFF. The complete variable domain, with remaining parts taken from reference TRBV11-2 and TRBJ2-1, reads EAGVAQSPRYKIIEKRQSVAFWCNPISGHATLYWYQQILGQGPKLLIQFQNNGVVDDSQLPKDRFSAERLKGVDSTLKIQPAKLEDSAVYLCASSVTSGSYNEQFFGPGTRLTVL.

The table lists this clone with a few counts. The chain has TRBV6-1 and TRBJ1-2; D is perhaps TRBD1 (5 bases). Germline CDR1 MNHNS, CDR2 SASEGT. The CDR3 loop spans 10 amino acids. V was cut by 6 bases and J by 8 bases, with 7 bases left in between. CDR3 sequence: CASSREGYTF. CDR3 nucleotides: TGTGCCAGCAGCAGGGAAGGCTACACCTTC.

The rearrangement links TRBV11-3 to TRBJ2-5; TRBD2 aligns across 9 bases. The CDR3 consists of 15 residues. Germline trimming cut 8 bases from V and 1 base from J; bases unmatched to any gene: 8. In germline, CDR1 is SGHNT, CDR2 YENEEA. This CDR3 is CASGLAGILQETQYF. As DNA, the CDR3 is TGTGCCAGCGGGCTAGCGGGGATACTCCAAGAGACCCAGTACTTC.

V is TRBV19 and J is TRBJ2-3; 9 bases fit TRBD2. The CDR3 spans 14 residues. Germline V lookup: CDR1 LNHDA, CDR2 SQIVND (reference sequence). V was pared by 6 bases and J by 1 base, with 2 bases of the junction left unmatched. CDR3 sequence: CASSLAGGTDTQYF. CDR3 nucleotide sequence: TGTGCCAGTAGCTTAGCGGGAGGCACAGATACGCAGTATTTT. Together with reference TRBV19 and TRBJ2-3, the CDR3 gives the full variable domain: DGGITQSPKYLFRKEGQNVTLSCEQNLNHDAMYWYRQDPGQGLRLIYYSQIVNDFQKGDIAEGYSVSREKKESFPLTVTSAQKNPTAFYLCASSLAGGTDTQYFGPGTRLTVL.

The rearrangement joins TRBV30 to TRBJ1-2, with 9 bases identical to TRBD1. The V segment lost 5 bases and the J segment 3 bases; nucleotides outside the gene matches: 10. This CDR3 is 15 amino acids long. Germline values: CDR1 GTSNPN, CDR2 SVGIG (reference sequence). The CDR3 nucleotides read TGTGCCTGGCTTTTCCGGGACAGGGCTCACTATGGCTACACCTTC. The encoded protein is CAWLFRDRAHYGYTF.

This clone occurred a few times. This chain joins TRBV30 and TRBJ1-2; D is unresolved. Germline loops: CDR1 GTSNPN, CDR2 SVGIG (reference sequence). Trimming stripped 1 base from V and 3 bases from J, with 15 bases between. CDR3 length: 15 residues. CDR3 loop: CAWSGFRGEHYGYTF. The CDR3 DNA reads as TGTGCCTGGAGTGGGTTTCGAGGAGAGCACTATGGCTACACCTTC.